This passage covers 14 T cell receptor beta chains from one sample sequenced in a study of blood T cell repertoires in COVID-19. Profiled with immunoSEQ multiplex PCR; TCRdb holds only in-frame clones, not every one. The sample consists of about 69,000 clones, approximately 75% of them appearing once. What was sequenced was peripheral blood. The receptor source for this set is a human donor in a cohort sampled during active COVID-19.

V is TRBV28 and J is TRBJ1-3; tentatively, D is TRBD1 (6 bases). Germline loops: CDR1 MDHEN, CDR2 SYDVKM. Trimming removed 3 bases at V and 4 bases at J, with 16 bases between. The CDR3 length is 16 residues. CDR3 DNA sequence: TGTGCCAGCAGTTTGTTGGGGGACACGGAGGGAAACACCATATATTTT. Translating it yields CASSLLGDTEGNTIYF.

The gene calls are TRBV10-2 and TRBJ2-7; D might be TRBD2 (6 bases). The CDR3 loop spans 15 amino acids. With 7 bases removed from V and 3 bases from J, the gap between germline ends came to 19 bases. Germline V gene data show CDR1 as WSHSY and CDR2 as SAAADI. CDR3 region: CASIPTESGYYEQYF. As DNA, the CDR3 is TGCGCCAGCATTCCGACGGAGAGCGGGTACTACGAGCAGTACTTC.

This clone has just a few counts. The CDR3 here is CASSWTGVTTEAFF. CDR3 coding DNA: TGTGCCAGCAGTTGGACAGGGGTAACCACTGAAGCTTTCTTT. The genes are TRBV6-5 and TRBJ1-1; TRBD1 aligns across 9 bases. The V gene's germline CDR1 is MNHEY and CDR2 SVGAGI. The CDR3 runs 14 residues. Germline trimming cut 4 bases from V and 4 bases from J; bases unmatched to any gene: 4.

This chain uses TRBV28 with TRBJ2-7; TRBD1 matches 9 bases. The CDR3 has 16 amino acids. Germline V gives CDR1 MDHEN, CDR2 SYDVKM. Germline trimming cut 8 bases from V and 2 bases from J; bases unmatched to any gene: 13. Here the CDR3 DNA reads TGTGCCAGCGCCACAGGGGGCGCGATATCCCCCTACGAGCAGTACTTC. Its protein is CASATGGAISPYEQYF.

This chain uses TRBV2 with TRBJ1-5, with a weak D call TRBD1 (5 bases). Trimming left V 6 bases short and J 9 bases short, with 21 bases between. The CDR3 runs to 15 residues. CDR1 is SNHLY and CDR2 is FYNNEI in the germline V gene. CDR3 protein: CASRGGTVAVGPQHF. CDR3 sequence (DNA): TGTGCCAGCAGGGGCGGGACGGTAGCTGTTGGGCCCCAGCATTTT.

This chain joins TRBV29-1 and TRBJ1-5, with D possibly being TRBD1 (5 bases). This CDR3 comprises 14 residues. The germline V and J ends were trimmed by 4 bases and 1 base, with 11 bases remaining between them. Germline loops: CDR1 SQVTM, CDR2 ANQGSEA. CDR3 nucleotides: TGCAGCGTTGTAGATGGGGGGAGCAATCAGCCCCAGCATTTT. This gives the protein CSVVDGGSNQPQHF.

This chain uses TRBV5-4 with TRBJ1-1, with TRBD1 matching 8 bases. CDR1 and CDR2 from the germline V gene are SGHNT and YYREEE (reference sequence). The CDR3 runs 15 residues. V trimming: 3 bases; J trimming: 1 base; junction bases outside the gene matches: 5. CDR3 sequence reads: CASSYPGQGNTEAFF. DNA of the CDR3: TGTGCCAGCAGCTATCCAGGACAGGGGAACACTGAAGCTTTCTTT.

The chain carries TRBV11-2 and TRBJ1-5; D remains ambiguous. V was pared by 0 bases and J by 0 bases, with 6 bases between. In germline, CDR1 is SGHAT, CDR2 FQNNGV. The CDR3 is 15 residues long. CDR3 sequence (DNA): TGTGCCAGCAGCTTAGATCCAGGTAGCAATCAGCCCCAGCATTTT. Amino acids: CASSLDPGSNQPQHF. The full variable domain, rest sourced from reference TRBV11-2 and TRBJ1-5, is EAGVAQSPRYKIIEKRQSVAFWCNPISGHATLYWYQQILGQGPKLLIQFQNNGVVDDSQLPKDRFSAERLKGVDSTLKIQPAKLEDSAVYLCASSLDPGSNQPQHFGDGTRLSIL.

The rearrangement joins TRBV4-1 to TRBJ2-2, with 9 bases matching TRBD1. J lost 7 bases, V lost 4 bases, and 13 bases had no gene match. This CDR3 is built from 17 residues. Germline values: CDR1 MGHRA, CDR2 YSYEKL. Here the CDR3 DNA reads TGCGCCAGCAGCCTCTATTCCGGGACAGGGCGAGACGGGGAGCTGTTTTTT. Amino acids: CASSLYSGTGRDGELFF.

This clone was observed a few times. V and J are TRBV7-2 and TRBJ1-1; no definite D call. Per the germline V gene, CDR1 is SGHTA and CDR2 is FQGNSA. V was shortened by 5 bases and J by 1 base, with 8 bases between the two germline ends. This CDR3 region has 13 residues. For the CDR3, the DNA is TGTGCCAGCAGCCAAGGGAGGAACACTGAAGCTTTCTTT. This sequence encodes CASSQGRNTEAFF.

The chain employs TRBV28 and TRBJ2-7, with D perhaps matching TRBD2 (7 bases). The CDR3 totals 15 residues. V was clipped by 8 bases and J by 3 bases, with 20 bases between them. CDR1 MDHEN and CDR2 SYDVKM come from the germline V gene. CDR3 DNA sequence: TGTGCCAGCTGGGGGGGCAACCTAAGAGACTACGAGCAGTACTTC. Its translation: CASWGGNLRDYEQYF.

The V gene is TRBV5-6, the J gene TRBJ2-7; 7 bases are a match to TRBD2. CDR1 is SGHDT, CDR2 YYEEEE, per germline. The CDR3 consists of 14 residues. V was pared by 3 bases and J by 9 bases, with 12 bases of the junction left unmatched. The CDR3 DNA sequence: TGTGCCAGCAGCTCGCGGGGGATGGGCGAGGCGCAGTACTTC. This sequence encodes CASSSRGMGEAQYF.

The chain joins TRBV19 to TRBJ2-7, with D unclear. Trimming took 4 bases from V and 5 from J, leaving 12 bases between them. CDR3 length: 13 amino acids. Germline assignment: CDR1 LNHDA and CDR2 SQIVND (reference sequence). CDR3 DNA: TGTGCCAGTAGTACCAGGAAATCCCACGAGCAGTACTTC. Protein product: CASSTRKSHEQYF.

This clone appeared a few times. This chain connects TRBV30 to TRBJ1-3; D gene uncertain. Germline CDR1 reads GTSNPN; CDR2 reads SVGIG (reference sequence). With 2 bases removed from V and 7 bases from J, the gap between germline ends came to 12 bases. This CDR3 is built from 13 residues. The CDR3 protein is CAWSPLRTNTIYF. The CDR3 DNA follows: TGTGCCTGGAGTCCCCTGCGTACGAACACCATATATTTT.